This T cell receptor (beta chain) was sequenced in a study of blood T cell repertoires in COVID-19. Study-wide background: Both acute and convalescent COVID-19 samples were obtained from the United States, Italy and Spain. From T cells, B-cell-depleted T cells, or PBMCs came the material, which was cDNA or gDNA.

The data were produced by immunoSEQ multiplex PCR, yet TCRdb's version contains in-frame clones alone and is incomplete. The sample includes approximately 190,000 clones, around nine tenths seen only once; the top ten take less than 7.5%. Trimming took off 3 bases at V and 8 bases at J, with 20 bases between the two ends. In germline, CDR1 is LGHNA, CDR2 YNFKEQ. This CDR3 has 16 amino acids. Source material: peripheral blood. This TCR came from a woman between 40 and 55 years old who had recovered from COVID-19. The chain carries TRBV4-2 and TRBJ2-1; TRBD1 is a possible D gene (5 bases). As DNA, the CDR3 is TGTGCCAGCAGCCAGGAAGAAGGACACGCTCTGTATGAGCAGTTCTTC. Protein: CASSQEEGHALYEQFF.